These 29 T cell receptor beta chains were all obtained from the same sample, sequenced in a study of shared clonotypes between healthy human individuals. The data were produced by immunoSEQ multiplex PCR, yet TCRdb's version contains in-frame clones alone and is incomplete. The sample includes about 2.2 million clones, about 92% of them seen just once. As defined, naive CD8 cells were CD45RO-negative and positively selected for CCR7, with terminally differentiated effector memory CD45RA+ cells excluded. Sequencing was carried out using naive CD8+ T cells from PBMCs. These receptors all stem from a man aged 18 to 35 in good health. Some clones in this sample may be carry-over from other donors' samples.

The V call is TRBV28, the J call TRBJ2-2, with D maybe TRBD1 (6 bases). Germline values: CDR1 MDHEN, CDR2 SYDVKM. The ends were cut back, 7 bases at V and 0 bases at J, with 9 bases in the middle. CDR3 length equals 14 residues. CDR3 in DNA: TGTGCCAGCAAAGGGACAACGAACACCGGGGAGCTGTTTTTT. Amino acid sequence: CASKGTTNTGELFF.

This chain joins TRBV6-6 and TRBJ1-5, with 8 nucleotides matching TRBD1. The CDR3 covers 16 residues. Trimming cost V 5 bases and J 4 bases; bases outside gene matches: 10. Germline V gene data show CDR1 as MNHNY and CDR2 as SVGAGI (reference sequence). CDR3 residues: CASSPKGQVYNQPQHF. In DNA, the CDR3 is TGTGCCAGCAGTCCAAAGGGACAGGTCTATAATCAGCCCCAGCATTTT.

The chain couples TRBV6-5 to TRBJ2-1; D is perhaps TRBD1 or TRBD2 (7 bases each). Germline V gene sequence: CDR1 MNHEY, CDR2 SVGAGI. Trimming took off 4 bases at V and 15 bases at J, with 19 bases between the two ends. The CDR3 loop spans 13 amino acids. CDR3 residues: CASSFPGGRALFF. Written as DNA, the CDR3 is TGTGCCAGCAGTTTCCCAGGGGGGAGGGCCTTGTTCTTC.

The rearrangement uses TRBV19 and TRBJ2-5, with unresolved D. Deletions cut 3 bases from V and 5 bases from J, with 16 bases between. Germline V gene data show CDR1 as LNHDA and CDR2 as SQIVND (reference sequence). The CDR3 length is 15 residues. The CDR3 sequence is CASSIQARRVETQYF. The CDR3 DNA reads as TGTGCCAGTAGTATTCAGGCCAGAAGGGTGGAGACCCAGTACTTC.

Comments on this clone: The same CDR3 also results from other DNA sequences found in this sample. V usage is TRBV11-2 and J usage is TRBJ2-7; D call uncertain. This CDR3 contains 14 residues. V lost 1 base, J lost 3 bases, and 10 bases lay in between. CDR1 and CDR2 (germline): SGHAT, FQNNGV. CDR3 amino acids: CASSLGPVSYEQYF. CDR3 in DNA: TGTGCCAGCAGCTTAGGGCCCGTGAGCTACGAGCAGTACTTC. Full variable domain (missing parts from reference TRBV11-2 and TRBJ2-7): EAGVAQSPRYKIIEKRQSVAFWCNPISGHATLYWYQQILGQGPKLLIQFQNNGVVDDSQLPKDRFSAERLKGVDSTLKIQPAKLEDSAVYLCASSLGPVSYEQYFGPGTRLTVT.

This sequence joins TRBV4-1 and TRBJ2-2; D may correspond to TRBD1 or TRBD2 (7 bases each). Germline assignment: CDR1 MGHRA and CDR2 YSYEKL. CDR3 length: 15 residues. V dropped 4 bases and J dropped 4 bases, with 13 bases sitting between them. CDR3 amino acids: CASSPQGGPTGELFF. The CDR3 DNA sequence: TGCGCCAGCAGCCCCCAGGGGGGGCCCACCGGGGAGCTGTTTTTT.

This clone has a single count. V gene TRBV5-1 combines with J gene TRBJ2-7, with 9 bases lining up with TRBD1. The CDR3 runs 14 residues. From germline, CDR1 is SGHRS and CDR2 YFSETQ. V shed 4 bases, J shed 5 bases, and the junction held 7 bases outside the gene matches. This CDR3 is CASSQTRTGDEQYF. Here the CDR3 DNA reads TGCGCCAGCAGCCAAACACGGACAGGGGACGAGCAGTACTTC.

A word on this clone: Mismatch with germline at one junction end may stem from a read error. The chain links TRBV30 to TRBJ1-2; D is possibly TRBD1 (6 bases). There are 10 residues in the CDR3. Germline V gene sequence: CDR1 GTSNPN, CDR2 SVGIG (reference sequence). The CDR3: CAWSVGGCTF. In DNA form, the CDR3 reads TGTGCCTGGAGTGTTGGGGGCTGCACCTTC.

CDR3 DNA: TGCGCCAGCAGCCAAGAATCCAGGGCAACCTACGAGCAGTACTTC. Translated: CASSQESRATYEQYF. J is TRBJ2-7 and V is TRBV4-1, with D possibly matching TRBD1 (5 bases). Trimming cost V 0 bases and J 2 bases, with 11 bases left between them. Per the germline V gene, CDR1 is MGHRA and CDR2 is YSYEKL. The CDR3 is 15 amino acids.

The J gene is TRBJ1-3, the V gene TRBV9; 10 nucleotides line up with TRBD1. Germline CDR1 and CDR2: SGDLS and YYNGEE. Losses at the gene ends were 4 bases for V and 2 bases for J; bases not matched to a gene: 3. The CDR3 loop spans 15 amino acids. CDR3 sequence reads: CASSLGTGAGNTIYF. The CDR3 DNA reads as TGTGCCAGCAGCCTCGGGACAGGGGCTGGAAACACCATATATTTT.

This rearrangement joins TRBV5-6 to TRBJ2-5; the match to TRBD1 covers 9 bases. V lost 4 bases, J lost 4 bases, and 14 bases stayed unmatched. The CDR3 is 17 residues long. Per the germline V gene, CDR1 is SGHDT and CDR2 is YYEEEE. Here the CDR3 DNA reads TGTGCCAGCAGCATACACAGGGACAGGGTGGCTGGAGAGACCCAGTACTTC. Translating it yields CASSIHRDRVAGETQYF.

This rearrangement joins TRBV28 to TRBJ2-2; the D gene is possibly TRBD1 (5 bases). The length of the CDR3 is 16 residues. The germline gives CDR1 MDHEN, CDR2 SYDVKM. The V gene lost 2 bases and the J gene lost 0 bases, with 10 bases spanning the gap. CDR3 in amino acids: CASSLRARANTGELFF. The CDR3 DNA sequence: TGTGCCAGCAGTTTAAGGGCCAGGGCGAACACCGGGGAGCTGTTTTTT.

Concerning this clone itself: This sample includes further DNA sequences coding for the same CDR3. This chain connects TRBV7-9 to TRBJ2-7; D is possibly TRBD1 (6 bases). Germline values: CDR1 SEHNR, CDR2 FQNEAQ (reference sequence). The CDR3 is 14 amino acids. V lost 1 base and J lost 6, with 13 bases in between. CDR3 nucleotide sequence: TGTGCCAGCAGCTTAGGTTCAGGGGCGGGCGAGCAGTACTTC. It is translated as CASSLGSGAGEQYF. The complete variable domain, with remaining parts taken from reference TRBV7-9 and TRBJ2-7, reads DTGVSQNPRHKITKRGQNVTFRCDPISEHNRLYWYRQTLGQGPEFLTYFQNEAQLEKSRLLSDRFSAERPKGSFSTLEIQRTEQGDSAMYLCASSLGSGAGEQYFGPGTRLTVT.

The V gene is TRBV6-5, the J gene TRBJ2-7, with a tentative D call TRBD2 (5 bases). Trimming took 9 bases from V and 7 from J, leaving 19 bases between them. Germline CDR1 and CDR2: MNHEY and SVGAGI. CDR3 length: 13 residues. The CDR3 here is CASYLHSGKEQYF. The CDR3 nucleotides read TGTGCCAGTTACTTACACTCCGGGAAAGAGCAGTACTTC.

DNA for the CDR3: TGTGCCAGCAGTTTGGTTTTTGGGGGGCAGGACAAAAACATTCAGTACTTC. The encoded protein is CASSLVFGGQDKNIQYF. The chain employs TRBV28 and TRBJ2-4, with D possibly being TRBD1 or TRBD2 (6 bases each). The CDR3 has 17 residues. The V end lost 3 bases, the J end lost 3 bases, and 18 bases lay between the germline ends. The germline V gene has CDR1 MDHEN and CDR2 SYDVKM.

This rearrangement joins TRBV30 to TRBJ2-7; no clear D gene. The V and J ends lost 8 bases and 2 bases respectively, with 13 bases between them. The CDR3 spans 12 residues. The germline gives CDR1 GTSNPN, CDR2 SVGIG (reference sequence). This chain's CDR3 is CAIRTNPYEQYF. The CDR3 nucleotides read TGTGCCATCCGGACGAACCCCTACGAGCAGTACTTC.

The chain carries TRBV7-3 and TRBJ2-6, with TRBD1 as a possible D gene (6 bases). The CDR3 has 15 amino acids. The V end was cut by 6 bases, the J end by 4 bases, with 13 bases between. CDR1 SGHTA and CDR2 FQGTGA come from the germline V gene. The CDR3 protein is CASSLNRAGANVLTF. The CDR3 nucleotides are TGTGCCAGCAGTCTCAACAGGGCAGGGGCCAACGTCCTGACTTTC.

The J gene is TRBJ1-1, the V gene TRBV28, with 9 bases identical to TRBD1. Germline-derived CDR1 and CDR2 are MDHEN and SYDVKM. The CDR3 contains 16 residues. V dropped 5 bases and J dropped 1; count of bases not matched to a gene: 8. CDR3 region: CASSLGTGLTNTEAFF. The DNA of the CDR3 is TGTGCCAGCAGTCTCGGGACAGGGTTAACGAACACTGAAGCTTTCTTT. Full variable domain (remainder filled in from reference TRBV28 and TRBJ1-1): DVKVTQSSRYLVKRTGEKVFLECVQDMDHENMFWYRQDPGLGLRLIYFSYDVKMKEKGDIPEGYSVSREKKERFSLILESASTNQTSMYLCASSLGTGLTNTEAFFGQGTRLTVV.

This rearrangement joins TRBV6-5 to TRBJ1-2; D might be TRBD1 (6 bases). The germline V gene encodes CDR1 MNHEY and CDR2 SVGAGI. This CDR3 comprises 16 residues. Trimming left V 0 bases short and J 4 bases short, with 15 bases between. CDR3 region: CASSYSRGGARYGYTF. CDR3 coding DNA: TGTGCCAGCAGTTACTCGCGGGGGGGCGCCCGCTATGGCTACACCTTC.

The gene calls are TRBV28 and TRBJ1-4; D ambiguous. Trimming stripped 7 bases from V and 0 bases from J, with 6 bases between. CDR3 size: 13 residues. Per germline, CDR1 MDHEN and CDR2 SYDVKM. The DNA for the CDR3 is TGTGCCAGCACCCAAGCAACTAATGAAAAACTGTTTTTT. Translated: CASTQATNEKLFF. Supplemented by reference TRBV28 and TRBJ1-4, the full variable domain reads DVKVTQSSRYLVKRTGEKVFLECVQDMDHENMFWYRQDPGLGLRLIYFSYDVKMKEKGDIPEGYSVSREKKERFSLILESASTNQTSMYLCASTQATNEKLFFGSGTQLSVL.

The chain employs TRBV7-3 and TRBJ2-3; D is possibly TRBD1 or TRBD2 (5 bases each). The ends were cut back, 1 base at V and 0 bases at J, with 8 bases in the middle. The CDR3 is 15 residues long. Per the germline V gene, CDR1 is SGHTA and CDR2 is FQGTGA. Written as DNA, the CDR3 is TGTGCCAGCAGCTTAATTGAGGGGAGCACAGATACGCAGTATTTT. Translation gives CASSLIEGSTDTQYF.

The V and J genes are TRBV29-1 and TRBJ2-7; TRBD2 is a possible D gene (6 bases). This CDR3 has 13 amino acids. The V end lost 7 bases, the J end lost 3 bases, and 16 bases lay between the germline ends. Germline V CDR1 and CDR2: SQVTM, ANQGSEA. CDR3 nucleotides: TGCAGCGCCCGGGCGGGGTGGGGCTACGAGCAGTACTTC. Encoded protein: CSARAGWGYEQYF.

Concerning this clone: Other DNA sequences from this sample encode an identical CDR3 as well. The CDR3 nucleotides read TGTGCCAGCAGCTTGGGGGCTGGAGTCGAGCAGTACTTC. It specifies CASSLGAGVEQYF. The rearrangement joins TRBV5-6 to TRBJ2-7, with D unresolved. The V gene's germline CDR1 is SGHDT and CDR2 YYEEEE. This CDR3 is 13 amino acids long. Deletions cut 0 bases from V and 6 bases from J, with 10 bases between.

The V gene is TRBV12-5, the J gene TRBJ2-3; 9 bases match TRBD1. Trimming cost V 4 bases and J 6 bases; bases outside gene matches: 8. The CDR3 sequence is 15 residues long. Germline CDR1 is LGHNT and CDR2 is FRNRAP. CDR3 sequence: CASGSGTGYLDTQYF. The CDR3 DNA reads TGTGCTAGTGGTTCCGGGACAGGGTATTTGGATACGCAGTATTTT.

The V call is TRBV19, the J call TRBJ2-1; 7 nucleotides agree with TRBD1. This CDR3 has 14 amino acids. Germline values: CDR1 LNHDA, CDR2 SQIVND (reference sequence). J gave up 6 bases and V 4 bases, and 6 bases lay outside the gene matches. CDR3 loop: CASSTPPGGNEQFF. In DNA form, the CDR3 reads TGTGCCAGTAGTACCCCCCCAGGGGGCAATGAGCAGTTCTTC.

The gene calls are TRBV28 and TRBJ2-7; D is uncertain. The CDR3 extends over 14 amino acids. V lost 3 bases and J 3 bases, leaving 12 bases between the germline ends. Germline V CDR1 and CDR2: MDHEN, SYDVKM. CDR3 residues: CASSFLGINYEQYF. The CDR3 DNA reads TGTGCCAGCAGTTTCTTGGGGATTAACTACGAGCAGTACTTC.

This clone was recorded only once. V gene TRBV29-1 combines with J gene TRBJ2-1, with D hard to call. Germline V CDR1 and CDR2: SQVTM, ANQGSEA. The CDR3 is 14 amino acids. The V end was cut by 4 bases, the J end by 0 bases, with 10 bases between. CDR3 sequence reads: CSVVHPSSYNEQFF. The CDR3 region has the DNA TGCAGCGTTGTGCACCCGAGCTCCTACAATGAGCAGTTCTTC.

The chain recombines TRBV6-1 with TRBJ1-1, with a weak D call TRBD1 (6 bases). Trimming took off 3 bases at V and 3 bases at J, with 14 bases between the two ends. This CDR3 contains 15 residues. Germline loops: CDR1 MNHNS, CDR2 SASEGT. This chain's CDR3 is CASSDWGTGYTEAFF. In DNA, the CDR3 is TGTGCCAGCAGTGACTGGGGAACAGGGTACACTGAAGCTTTCTTT.

CDR3 region: CASSYSGPGRTEAFF. As DNA, the CDR3 is TGTGCCAGCAGTTACTCGGGGCCGGGGAGGACTGAAGCTTTCTTT. This sequence joins TRBV6-5 and TRBJ1-1, with D possibly matching TRBD1 (5 bases). Germline lookup yields CDR1 MNHEY and CDR2 SVGAGI. The CDR3 spans 15 residues. The V end was cut by 0 bases, the J end by 5 bases, with 13 bases between.